These T cell receptor beta chains were read from a single sample in a study of blood T cell repertoires in COVID-19. Here immunoSEQ multiplex PCR was the method, and the copy in TCRdb shows in-frame clones only, minus some. The data hold 65,000 to 80,000 clones, with 88% observed a single time. Sequenced: peripheral blood. The origin of the receptors is a man aged 50 or older with active COVID-19. CDR3s include the opening cysteine and the closing phenylalanine or tryptophan. D genes are given only for firm matches.

v_call	j_call	d_call	cdr3_aa
TRBV4-3	TRBJ2-7	TRBD1	CASSQGSGTGVLSYEQYF
TRBV6-1	TRBJ1-1	TRBD1	CASSERTRQGAGRDTEAFF
TRBV6-2/TRBV6-3	TRBJ2-5	TRBD2	CASTPRPSRGGMETQYF
TRBV19	TRBJ1-1	.	CATDGRNTEAFF
TRBV19	TRBJ2-3	TRBD2	CASSPNLGGREYF
TRBV5-1	TRBJ2-7	TRBD1	CASSLVGQGFEQYF
TRBV19	TRBJ1-1	.	CASSRSAGTSMNTEAFF
TRBV9	TRBJ2-1	.	CASSVGGRSITYNEQFF
TRBV11-2	TRBJ1-4	TRBD1	CASSLVGQGRGDEKLFF
TRBV11-2	TRBJ2-5	TRBD2	CASSPTSGPYQETQYF
TRBV19	TRBJ2-7	TRBD2	CASSIYSSGRYEQYF
TRBV30	TRBJ2-7	.	CAWSVSAGTRYEQYF
TRBV24-1	TRBJ2-7	TRBD1	CATSGKDAGGGYEQYF
TRBV9	TRBJ1-6	.	CASSARMVRNSPLHF
TRBV11-2	TRBJ2-1	TRBD1	CASSLGTGKRYNEQFF
TRBV11-2	TRBJ2-2	TRBD1	CASSAGQGFTGELFF
TRBV5-1	TRBJ1-1	.	CASSFILQGRTEAFF
TRBV19	TRBJ1-1	.	CASRDYSQEAFF
TRBV9	TRBJ2-6	.	CASSVGGPGANVLTF
TRBV5-1	TRBJ1-2	.	CASSLDSGYGYTF
TRBV5-6	TRBJ2-2	.	CASSLDAGANTGELFF
TRBV28	TRBJ2-6	.	CAILGPGGGSGANVLTF
TRBV6-5	TRBJ1-4	TRBD1	CASSYSKDRGEKLFF
TRBV28	TRBJ2-2	.	CASIRDTGELFF
TRBV19	TRBJ2-1	TRBD2	CASSAGGGGAESNEQFF
TRBV4-3	TRBJ2-3	TRBD1	CASSQVTGGSTDTQYF
TRBV28	TRBJ1-5	.	CASITGMYSNQPQHF
TRBV28	TRBJ2-1	.	CASSLRRGSSYNEQFF
TRBV15	TRBJ2-7	.	CATSREWASYEQYF
TRBV6-6	TRBJ1-6	TRBD1	CASSNPTGNNSPLHF
TRBV15	TRBJ2-5	TRBD1	CATSSRDRGLGETQYF
TRBV5-4	TRBJ2-2	TRBD1	CASSPIQGVSTGELFF
TRBV5-1	TRBJ2-7	TRBD2	CASKPSGSNYEQYF
TRBV9	TRBJ2-7	TRBD1	CASAGQDGSYEQYF
TRBV6-5	TRBJ1-1	.	CASRAYERNTEAFF
TRBV4-1	TRBJ2-1	.	CASSQEFGGTYNEQFF
TRBV5-1	TRBJ2-2	TRBD2	CASSSSLAGIGELFF
TRBV5-1	TRBJ2-3	TRBD1	CASSPNRGYADTQYF